The 25 T cell receptor beta chains in this list originate from one sample, sequenced in a study of shared clonotypes between healthy human individuals (dated by TCRdb to the early 2020s). Library preparation was by the immunoSEQ multiplex PCR assay. Imported from immuneACCESS, the table was reduced by TCRdb to in-frame sequences with V and J called. These copies leave out some clones; in studies compared against another copy, an unresolved V gene accounts for under half, and the cause of the remainder is not known. The sample table contains around 500,000 clones; only one count was recorded for roughly 77% of them. The ten largest account for roughly 13% of the sample. What was sequenced was PBMCs. The receptor set was obtained from a woman aged 40 to 50 in good health. Some clones in this sample may be carry-over from other donors' samples.

This clone has a single count. V gene TRBV4-3 combines with J gene TRBJ2-7; the D gene is possibly TRBD1 (6 bases). Trimming cost V 5 bases and J 5 bases, with 13 bases left between them. The CDR3 loop spans 13 amino acids. The V gene's germline CDR1 is LGHNA and CDR2 YSLEER. The CDR3 sequence is CASSADRSHEQYF. Written as DNA, the CDR3 is TGCGCCAGCAGCGCCGACAGGTCCCACGAGCAGTACTTC.

This chain joins TRBV9 and TRBJ2-1; the match to TRBD2 covers 7 bases. The germline V gene has CDR1 SGDLS and CDR2 YYNGEE. The CDR3 spans 14 residues. With V trimmed by 0 bases and J by 5 bases, 2 bases remained unmatched. CDR3 DNA sequence: TGTGCCAGCAGCGTAGGGACTAGGGACAATGAGCAGTTCTTC. Translated, it gives CASSVGTRDNEQFF.

This chain connects TRBV5-6 to TRBJ2-7; 8 bases line up with TRBD1. This CDR3 is built from 15 residues. Germline V gene data show CDR1 as SGHDT and CDR2 as YYEEEE. Trimming removed 3 bases from V and 4 bases from J; junction bases left unmatched: 9. As DNA, the CDR3 is TGTGCCAGCAGCTCCACCGGGACAGGAGATTACGAGCAGTACTTC. Protein: CASSSTGTGDYEQYF.

The V and J genes are TRBV7-2 and TRBJ1-5; D is unclear. Trimming took 3 bases from V and 0 from J, leaving 12 bases between them. This CDR3 spans 16 amino acids. Germline CDR1 and CDR2: SGHTA and FQGNSA. The CDR3 here is CASSFQIQNSNQPQHF. The DNA of the CDR3 is TGTGCCAGCAGCTTTCAGATCCAAAATAGCAATCAGCCCCAGCATTTT. Supplemented by reference TRBV7-2 and TRBJ1-5, the full variable domain reads GAGVSQSPSNKVTEKGKDVELRCDPISGHTALYWYRQSLGQGLEFLIYFQGNSAPDKSGLPSDRFSAERTGGSVSTLTIQRTQQEDSAVYLCASSFQIQNSNQPQHFGDGTRLSIL.

The chain recombines TRBV7-9 with TRBJ2-2; 7 nucleotides agree with TRBD1. The ends lost 5 bases at V and 5 bases at J; junction bases unmatched: 2. CDR3 length: 13 amino acids. Looked up from germline, CDR1 is SEHNR and CDR2 is FQNEAQ (reference sequence). The CDR3 nucleotides read TGTGCCAGCAGCCTACAGGGGACCGGGGAGCTGTTTTTT. Protein: CASSLQGTGELFF.

The chain combines TRBV9 with TRBJ2-2; possible D gene TRBD2, 6 bases. The germline V gene encodes CDR1 SGDLS and CDR2 YYNGEE. The CDR3 has 16 amino acids. Trimming removed 3 bases at V and 6 bases at J, with 18 bases between. The DNA of the CDR3 is TGTGCCAGCAGCGCGTTGGGGGGTATTTACCCCGGGGAGCTGTTTTTT. It is translated as CASSALGGIYPGELFF. The whole variable domain, filled in from reference TRBV9 and TRBJ2-2, reads DSGVTQTPKHLITATGQRVTLRCSPRSGDLSVYWYQQSLDQGLQFLIQYYNGEERAKGNILERFSAQQFPDLHSELNLSSLELGDSALYFCASSALGGIYPGELFFGEGSRLTVL.

V and J are TRBV2 and TRBJ2-3; 7 bases are a match to TRBD2. CDR3 length: 15 residues. V gave up 2 bases and J gave up 6 bases; unmatched junction bases: 8. Per the germline V gene, CDR1 is SNHLY and CDR2 is FYNNEI. The CDR3 sequence: CASSENGNSGDTQYF. In DNA, the CDR3 is TGTGCCAGCAGTGAAAATGGCAATAGCGGGGATACGCAGTATTTT.

In regard to this clone: Germline and junction disagree at one end, which may indicate a read error. The CDR3 is CASSVGGALNAEAFF. The CDR3 DNA reads as TGTGCCAGCAGCGTAGGTGGCGCCTTGAACGCTGAAGCTTTCTTT. The V call is TRBV9, the J call TRBJ1-1, with D unresolved. The CDR3 sequence is 15 residues long. Germline CDR1 SGDLS, CDR2 YYNGEE.

In this sample, this clone turned up once. CDR3 region: CASSASPDQPQHF. The CDR3 region has the DNA TGTGCCAGCAGCGCGAGCCCAGATCAGCCCCAGCATTTT. V and J are TRBV9 and TRBJ1-5, with D unclear. Germline V lookup: CDR1 SGDLS, CDR2 YYNGEE. This CDR3 contains 13 residues. V lost 3 bases, J lost 5 bases, and 9 bases lay in between.

This clone was observed a few times. The chain uses TRBV7-8 and TRBJ2-3; 10 bases map to TRBD1. J was trimmed by 4 bases and V by 6 bases; bases with no gene match: 13. The CDR3 covers 17 residues. Germline loops: CDR1 SGHVS, CDR2 FQNEAQ. CDR3 amino acids: CASRPDRGLRLADTQYF. In DNA form, the CDR3 reads TGTGCCAGCAGGCCAGACAGGGGGCTGAGATTGGCAGATACGCAGTATTTT. The full variable domain, completed using reference TRBV7-8 and TRBJ2-3, is GAGVSQSPRYKVAKRGQDVALRCDPISGHVSLFWYQQALGQGPEFLTYFQNEAQLDKSGLPSDRFFAERPEGSVSTLKIQRTQQEDSAVYLCASRPDRGLRLADTQYFGPGTRLTVL.

This clone came up once. This specimen includes other DNA sequences encoding the same CDR3. The V gene is TRBV11-2, the J gene TRBJ2-7; D may be TRBD1 (5 bases). The germline gives CDR1 SGHAT, CDR2 FQNNGV. V was clipped by 2 bases and J by 3 bases, with 5 bases between them. The CDR3 covers 12 residues. The CDR3 protein is CASSLQGYEQYF. The CDR3 DNA sequence: TGTGCCAGCAGCTTACAGGGCTACGAGCAGTACTTC.

The sample holds a few counts of this clone. The genes are TRBV2 and TRBJ2-2; TRBD2 agrees at 7 bases. J gave up 3 bases and V 4 bases, and 8 bases lay outside the gene matches. The CDR3 runs 16 residues. Looked up from germline, CDR1 is SNHLY and CDR2 is FYNNEI. The CDR3 reads CASSGWGRGDTGELFF. The CDR3 DNA is TGTGCCAGCAGTGGCTGGGGGAGGGGAGACACCGGGGAGCTGTTTTTT.

V usage is TRBV28 and J usage is TRBJ2-7; 9 bases are a match to TRBD1. Germline CDR1 and CDR2: MDHEN and SYDVKM. The trim removed 8 bases at V and 4 bases at J, leaving 6 bases unmatched. The CDR3 extends over 13 amino acids. Here the CDR3 reads CASLGQGSYEQYF. CDR3 DNA sequence: TGTGCCAGCCTGGGACAGGGATCGTACGAGCAGTACTTC.

Comment on this clone: Other DNA sequences in the sample encode the same CDR3. The chain carries TRBV29-1 and TRBJ2-7; the D gene is possibly TRBD2 (5 bases). This CDR3 is 12 amino acids long. CDR1 SQVTM and CDR2 ANQGSEA come from the germline V gene. The V gene lost 4 bases and the J gene lost 2 bases, with 9 bases spanning the gap. CDR3 DNA: TGCAGCGTTGTCGGGGATACCTACGAGCAGTACTTC. Amino acids: CSVVGDTYEQYF.

V gene TRBV11-1 combines with J gene TRBJ2-1, with 7 nucleotides matching TRBD1. The CDR3 loop spans 16 amino acids. The junction had 14 bases not matched to a gene; V was cut back by 5 bases and J by 7 bases. Germline CDR1 is SGHAT and CDR2 is FQDESV (reference sequence). The CDR3, as DNA: TGTGCCAGCAGCGCAGGGGGAAGGGACAGAAGGAATGAGCAGTTCTTC. Amino acid sequence: CASSAGGRDRRNEQFF.

The count of this clone is one. The chain combines TRBV15 with TRBJ1-5, with 8 bases lining up with TRBD1. From germline, CDR1 is LNHNV and CDR2 YYDKDF (reference sequence). This CDR3 region has 15 residues. J lost 3 bases, V lost 7 bases, and 8 bases had no gene match. The CDR3 here is CATTDGQGANQPQHF. The CDR3 DNA is TGTGCCACCACCGACGGACAGGGTGCCAATCAGCCCCAGCATTTT.

This clone has more than one count but fewer than ten. The rearrangement joins TRBV11-2 to TRBJ2-7, with D perhaps matching TRBD1 (6 bases). V lost 5 bases to trimming and J lost 6 bases, with 20 bases between them. Looked up from germline, CDR1 is SGHAT and CDR2 is FQNNGV. The CDR3 has 15 residues. In DNA form, the CDR3 reads TGTGCCAGCAGCCGAGTAAGGGGGAGTGACTTCGAGCAGTACTTC. Protein product: CASSRVRGSDFEQYF.

V usage is TRBV9 and J usage is TRBJ1-2; weak D call: TRBD1 (6 bases). The CDR3 totals 12 residues. Trimming took off 4 bases at V and 7 bases at J, with 11 bases between the two ends. Germline lookup yields CDR1 SGDLS and CDR2 YYNGEE. DNA of the CDR3: TGTGCCAGCAGCCTACAGGGATCTGGCTACACCTTC. It is translated as CASSLQGSGYTF.

V is TRBV14 and J is TRBJ2-7; D possibly matches TRBD1 or TRBD2 (6 bases each). Germline-derived CDR1 and CDR2 are SGHDN and FVKESK. Between the trimmed V and J ends, which lost 1 base and 7 bases, there was a span of 11 bases. This CDR3 has 13 residues. As DNA, the CDR3 is TGTGCCAGCAGCCAAGCAAGAGGGGGGGAGCAGTACTTC. It codes for CASSQARGGEQYF.

The chain has TRBV28 and TRBJ1-1, with D possibly TRBD1 on 5 matching bases. Germline lookup yields CDR1 MDHEN and CDR2 SYDVKM. This CDR3 has 16 residues. V shed 6 bases and J shed 1 base, with 18 bases lying between them. The CDR3: CASSPPPDTRNTEAFF. In DNA form, the CDR3 reads TGTGCCAGCAGCCCCCCCCCGGACACCCGGAACACTGAAGCTTTCTTT.

Points on this clone: Distinct nucleotide sequences in the sample also encode this CDR3. This sequence joins TRBV15 and TRBJ1-1; maybe TRBD1 (5 bases). The CDR3 extends over 13 amino acids. The ends were cut back, 1 base at V and 4 bases at J, with 7 bases in the middle. CDR1 and CDR2 (germline): LNHNV, YYDKDF (reference sequence). The CDR3 DNA reads TGTGCCACCAGCAGAGGGGGCGGCACTGAAGCTTTCTTT. Protein product: CATSRGGGTEAFF.

The rearrangement joins TRBV28 to TRBJ2-7; a weak D match, TRBD1 (6 bases). This CDR3 region has 15 residues. The germline V gene encodes CDR1 MDHEN and CDR2 SYDVKM. Trimming cost V 2 bases and J 6 bases, with 17 bases left between them. CDR3 sequence reads: CASSLSQGRPGEQYF. Here the CDR3 DNA reads TGTGCCAGCAGTTTAAGCCAGGGGAGACCCGGCGAGCAGTACTTC.

The chain recombines TRBV2 with TRBJ2-3; a possible D gene is TRBD2 (5 bases). The CDR3 loop spans 13 amino acids. V was cut by 7 bases and J by 2 bases, with 10 bases left in between. CDR1 and CDR2 from the germline V gene are SNHLY and FYNNEI. The CDR3 nucleotides read TGTGCCAGCACCCCGGGGTACACAGATACGCAGTATTTT. Translating it yields CASTPGYTDTQYF. The whole variable domain, filled in from reference TRBV2 and TRBJ2-3, reads EPEVTQTPSHQVTQMGQEVILRCVPISNHLYFYWYRQILGQKVEFLVSFYNNEISEKSEIFDDQFSVERPDGSNFTLKIRSTKLEDSAMYFCASTPGYTDTQYFGPGTRLTVL.

The gene calls are TRBV4-3 and TRBJ2-7; 10 nucleotides align to TRBD1. The germline V gene encodes CDR1 LGHNA and CDR2 YSLEER. The CDR3 extends over 14 amino acids. With V trimmed by 4 bases and J by 5 bases, 5 bases remained unmatched. CDR3 amino acids: CASSPGTGADEQYF. The CDR3 nucleotides read TGCGCCAGCAGCCCCGGGACAGGGGCCGACGAGCAGTACTTC.

The genes are TRBV10-3 and TRBJ1-1; 11 nucleotides match TRBD1. Trimming took 6 bases from V and 1 from J; bases not matched to a gene: 4. This CDR3 region has 15 residues. Germline V lookup: CDR1 ENHRY, CDR2 SYGVKD. As DNA, the CDR3 is TGTGCCATCAGCCGGACAGGGGGCCAGAACACTGAAGCTTTCTTT. The encoded protein is CAISRTGGQNTEAFF.